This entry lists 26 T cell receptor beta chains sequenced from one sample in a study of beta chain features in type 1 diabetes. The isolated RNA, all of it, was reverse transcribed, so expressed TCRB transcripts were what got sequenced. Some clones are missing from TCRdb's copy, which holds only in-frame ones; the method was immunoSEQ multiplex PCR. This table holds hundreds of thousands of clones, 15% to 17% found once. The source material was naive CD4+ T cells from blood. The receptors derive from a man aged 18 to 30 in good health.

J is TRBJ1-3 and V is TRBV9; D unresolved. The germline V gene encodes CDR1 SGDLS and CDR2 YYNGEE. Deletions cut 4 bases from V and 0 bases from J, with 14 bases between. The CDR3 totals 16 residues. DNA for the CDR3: TGTGCCAGCAGCCCCTATGGCACCTCCTCTGGAAACACCATATATTTT. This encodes CASSPYGTSSGNTIYF.

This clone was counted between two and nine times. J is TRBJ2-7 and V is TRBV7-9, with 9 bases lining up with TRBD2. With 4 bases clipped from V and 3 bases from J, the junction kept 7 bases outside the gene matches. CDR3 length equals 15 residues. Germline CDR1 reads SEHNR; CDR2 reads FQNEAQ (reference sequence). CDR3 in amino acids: CASSYMGLAFYEQYF. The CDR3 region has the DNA TGTGCCAGCAGCTATATGGGACTAGCATTCTACGAGCAGTACTTC.

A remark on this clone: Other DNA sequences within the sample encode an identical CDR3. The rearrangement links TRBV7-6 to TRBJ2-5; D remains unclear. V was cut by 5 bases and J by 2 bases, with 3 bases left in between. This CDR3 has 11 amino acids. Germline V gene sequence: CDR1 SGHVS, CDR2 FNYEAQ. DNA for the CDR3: TGTGCCAGCAGCCCTCAAGAGACCCAGTACTTC. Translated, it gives CASSPQETQYF.

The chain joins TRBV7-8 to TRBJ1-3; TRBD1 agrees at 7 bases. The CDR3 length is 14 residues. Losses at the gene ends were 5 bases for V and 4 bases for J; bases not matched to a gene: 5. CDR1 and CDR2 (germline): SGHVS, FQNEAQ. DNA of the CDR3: TGTGCCAGCAGCCTACGACAGGGCGGAAACACCATATATTTT. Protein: CASSLRQGGNTIYF.

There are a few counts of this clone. The CDR3 bases are TGTGCCAGCAGCTTAGGAGCGGGAGGGCCGGGTAATGAGCAGTTCTTC. It encodes CASSLGAGGPGNEQFF. The chain is built from TRBV5-6 and TRBJ2-1; TRBD2 matches 10 bases. The germline CDR1 and CDR2 sequences are SGHDT and YYEEEE. J was trimmed by 7 bases and V by 2 bases; bases with no gene match: 9. This CDR3 contains 16 residues.

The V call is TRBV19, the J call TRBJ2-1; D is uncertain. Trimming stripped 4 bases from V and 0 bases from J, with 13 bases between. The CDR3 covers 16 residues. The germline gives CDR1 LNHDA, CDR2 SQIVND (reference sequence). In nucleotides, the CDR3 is TGTGCCAGTAGTAGTGTTGGACGGAGCTCCTACAATGAGCAGTTCTTC. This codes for CASSSVGRSSYNEQFF.

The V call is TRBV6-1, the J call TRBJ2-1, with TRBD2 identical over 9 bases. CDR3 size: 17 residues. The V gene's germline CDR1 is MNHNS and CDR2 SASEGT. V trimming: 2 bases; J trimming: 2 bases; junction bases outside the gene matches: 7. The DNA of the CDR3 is TGTGCCAGCAGTGAAAAAAGACTAGCGGAGACCTACAATGAGCAGTTCTTC. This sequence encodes CASSEKRLAETYNEQFF.

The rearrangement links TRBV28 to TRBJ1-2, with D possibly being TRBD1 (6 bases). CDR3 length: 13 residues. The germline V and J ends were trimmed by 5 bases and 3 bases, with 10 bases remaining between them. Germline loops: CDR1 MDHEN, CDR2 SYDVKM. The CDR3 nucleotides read TGTGCCAGCAGTCCAGACAGGTACTATGGCTACACCTTC. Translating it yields CASSPDRYYGYTF.

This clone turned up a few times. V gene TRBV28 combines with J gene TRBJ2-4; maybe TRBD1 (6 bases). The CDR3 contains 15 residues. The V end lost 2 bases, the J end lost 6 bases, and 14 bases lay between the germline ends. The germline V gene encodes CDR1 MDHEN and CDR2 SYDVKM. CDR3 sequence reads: CASSLRGIMGNIQYF. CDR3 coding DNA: TGTGCCAGCAGTTTAAGGGGGATAATGGGAAACATTCAGTACTTC.

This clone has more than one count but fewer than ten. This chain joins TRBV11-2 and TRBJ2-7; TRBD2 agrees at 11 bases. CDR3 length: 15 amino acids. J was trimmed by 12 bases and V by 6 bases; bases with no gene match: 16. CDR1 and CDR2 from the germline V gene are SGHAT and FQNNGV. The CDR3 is CASRYPGLADSKRYF. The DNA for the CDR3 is TGTGCCAGCAGATATCCGGGACTAGCGGATTCTAAGCGGTACTTC.

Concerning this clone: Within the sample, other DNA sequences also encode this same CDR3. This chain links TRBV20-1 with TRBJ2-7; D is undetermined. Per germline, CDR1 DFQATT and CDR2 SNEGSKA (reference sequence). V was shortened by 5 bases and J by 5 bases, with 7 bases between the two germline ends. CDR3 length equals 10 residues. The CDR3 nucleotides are TGCAGTGCTTTAGGGAACGAGCAGTACTTC. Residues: CSALGNEQYF.

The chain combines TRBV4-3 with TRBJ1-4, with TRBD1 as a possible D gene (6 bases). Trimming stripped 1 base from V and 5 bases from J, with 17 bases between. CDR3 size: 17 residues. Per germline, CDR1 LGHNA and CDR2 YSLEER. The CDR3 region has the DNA TGCGCCAGCAGCCAAGCTCCCCCCCGGGGGCTAAATGAAAAACTGTTTTTT. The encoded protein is CASSQAPPRGLNEKLFF.

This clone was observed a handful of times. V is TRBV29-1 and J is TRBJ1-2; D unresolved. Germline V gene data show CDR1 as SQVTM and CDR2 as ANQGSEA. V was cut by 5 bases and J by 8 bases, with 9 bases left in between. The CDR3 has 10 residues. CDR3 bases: TGCAGCGTTTCTGAGTCGGGCTACACCTTC. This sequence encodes CSVSESGYTF. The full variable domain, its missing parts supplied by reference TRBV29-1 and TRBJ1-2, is SAVISQKPSRDICQRGTSLTIQCQVDSQVTMMFWYRQQPGQSLTLIATANQGSEATYESGFVIDKFPISRPNLTFSTLTVSNMSPEDSSIYLCSVSESGYTFGSGTRLTVV.

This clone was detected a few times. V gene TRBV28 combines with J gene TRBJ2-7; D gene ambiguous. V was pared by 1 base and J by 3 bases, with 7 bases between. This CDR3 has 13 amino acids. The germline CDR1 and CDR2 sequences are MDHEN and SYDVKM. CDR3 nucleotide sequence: TGTGCCAGCAGTTTATCTGGGTTCTACGAGCAGTACTTC. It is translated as CASSLSGFYEQYF. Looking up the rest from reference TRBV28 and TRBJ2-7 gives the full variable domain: DVKVTQSSRYLVKRTGEKVFLECVQDMDHENMFWYRQDPGLGLRLIYFSYDVKMKEKGDIPEGYSVSREKKERFSLILESASTNQTSMYLCASSLSGFYEQYFGPGTRLTVT.

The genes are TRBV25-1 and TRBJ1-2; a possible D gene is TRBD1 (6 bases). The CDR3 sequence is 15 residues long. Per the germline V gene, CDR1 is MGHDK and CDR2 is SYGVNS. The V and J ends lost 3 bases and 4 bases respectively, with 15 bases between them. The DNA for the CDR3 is TGTGCCAGCAGTGACCCCCGGGACAAGGTCTATGGCTACACCTTC. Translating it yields CASSDPRDKVYGYTF.

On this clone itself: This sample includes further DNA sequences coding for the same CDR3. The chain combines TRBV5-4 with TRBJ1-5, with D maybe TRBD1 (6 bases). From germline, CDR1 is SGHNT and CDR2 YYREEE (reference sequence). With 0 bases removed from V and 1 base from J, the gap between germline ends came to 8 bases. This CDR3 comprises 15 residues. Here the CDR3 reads CASSLDRASNQPQHF. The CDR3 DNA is TGTGCCAGCAGCTTGGACAGGGCGAGCAATCAGCCCCAGCATTTT.

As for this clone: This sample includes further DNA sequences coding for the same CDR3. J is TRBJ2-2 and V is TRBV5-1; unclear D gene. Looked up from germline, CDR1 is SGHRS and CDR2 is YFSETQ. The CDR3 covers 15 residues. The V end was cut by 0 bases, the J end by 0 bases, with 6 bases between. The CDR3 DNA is TGCGCCAGCAGCTTGGATAGGGCGAACACCGGGGAGCTGTTTTTT. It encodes CASSLDRANTGELFF. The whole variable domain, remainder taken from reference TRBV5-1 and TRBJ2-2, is KAGVTQTPRYLIKTRGQQVTLSCSPISGHRSVSWYQQTPGQGLQFLFEYFSETQRNKGNFPGRFSGRQFSNSRSEMNVSTLELGDSALYLCASSLDRANTGELFFGEGSRLTVL.

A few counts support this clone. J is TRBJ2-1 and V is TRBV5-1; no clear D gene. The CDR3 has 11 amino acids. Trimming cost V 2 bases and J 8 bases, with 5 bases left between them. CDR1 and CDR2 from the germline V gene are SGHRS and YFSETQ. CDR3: CASSFEYEQFF. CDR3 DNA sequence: TGCGCCAGCAGCTTCGAATATGAGCAGTTCTTC.

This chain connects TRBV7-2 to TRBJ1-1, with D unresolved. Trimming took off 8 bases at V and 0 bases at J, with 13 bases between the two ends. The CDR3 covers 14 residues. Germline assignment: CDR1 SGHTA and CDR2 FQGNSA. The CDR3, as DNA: TGTGCCAGCCTGCCTACCCGCCTGAACACTGAAGCTTTCTTT. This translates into CASLPTRLNTEAFF.

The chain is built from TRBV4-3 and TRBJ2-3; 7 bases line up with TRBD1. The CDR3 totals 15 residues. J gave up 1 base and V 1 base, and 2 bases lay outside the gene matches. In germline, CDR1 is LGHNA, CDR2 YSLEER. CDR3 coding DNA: TGCGCCAGCAGCCAAGCCGGACAGGGCACAGATACGCAGTATTTT. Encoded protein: CASSQAGQGTDTQYF.

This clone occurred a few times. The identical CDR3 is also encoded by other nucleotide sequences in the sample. Written as DNA, the CDR3 is TGTGCCAGCAGCTTAGCGCCGGGACAGGGCTACGAGCAGTACTTC. This sequence encodes CASSLAPGQGYEQYF. The chain carries TRBV7-6 and TRBJ2-7, with TRBD1 identical over 9 bases. V gave up 0 bases and J gave up 3 bases; unmatched junction bases: 3. CDR3 length equals 15 residues. Germline V gene data show CDR1 as SGHVS and CDR2 as FNYEAQ.

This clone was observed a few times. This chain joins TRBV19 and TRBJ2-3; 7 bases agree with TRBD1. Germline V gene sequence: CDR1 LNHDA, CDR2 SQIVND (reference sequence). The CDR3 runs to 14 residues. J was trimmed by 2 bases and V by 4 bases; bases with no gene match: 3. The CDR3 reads CASSRGQYTDTQYF. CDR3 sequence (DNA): TGTGCCAGTAGTAGGGGACAGTACACAGATACGCAGTATTTT.

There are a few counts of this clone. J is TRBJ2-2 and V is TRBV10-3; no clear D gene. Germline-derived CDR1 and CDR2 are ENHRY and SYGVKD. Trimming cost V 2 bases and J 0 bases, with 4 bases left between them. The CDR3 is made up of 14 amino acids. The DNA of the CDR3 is TGTGCCATCAGTGAGGCGGCGAACACCGGGGAGCTGTTTTTT. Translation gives CAISEAANTGELFF.

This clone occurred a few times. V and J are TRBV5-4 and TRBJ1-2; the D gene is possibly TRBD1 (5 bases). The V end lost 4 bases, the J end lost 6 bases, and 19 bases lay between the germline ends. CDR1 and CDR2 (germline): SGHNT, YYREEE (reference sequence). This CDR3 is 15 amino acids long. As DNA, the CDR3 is TGTGCCAGCAGCGCCAACCCCGGGACGGTAAATGGCTACACCTTC. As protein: CASSANPGTVNGYTF.

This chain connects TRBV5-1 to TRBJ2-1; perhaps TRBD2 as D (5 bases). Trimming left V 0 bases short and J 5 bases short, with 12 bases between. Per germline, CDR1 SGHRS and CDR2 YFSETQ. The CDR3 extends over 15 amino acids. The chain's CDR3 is CASSLAGPGNNEQFF. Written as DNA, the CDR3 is TGCGCCAGCAGCTTGGCTGGTCCGGGAAACAATGAGCAGTTCTTC.

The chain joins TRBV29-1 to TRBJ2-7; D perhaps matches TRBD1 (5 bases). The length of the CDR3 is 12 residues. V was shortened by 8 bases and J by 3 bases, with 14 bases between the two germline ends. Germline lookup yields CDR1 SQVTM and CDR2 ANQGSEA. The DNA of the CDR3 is TGCAGCCGGCAGGGCCCATACTACGAGCAGTACTTC. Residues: CSRQGPYYEQYF.